This T cell receptor beta chain is drawn from a study of blood T cell repertoires in COVID-19. Study summary: Both acute and convalescent COVID-19 samples were obtained from the United States, Italy and Spain. T cells, B-cell-depleted T cells, or PBMCs supplied cDNA or gDNA.

The CDR3 contains 16 residues. The V and J ends lost 6 bases and 6 bases respectively, with 20 bases between them. The V gene's germline CDR1 is MNHNY and CDR2 SVGAGI (reference sequence). Authors' methods: Reference gene primer amplification yielded estimated nucleated cell counts. The table came from immunoSEQ multiplex PCR; TCRdb's copy has only in-frame clones and leaves some out. For V, J and clone size, that table is used; D and trimming come from the DNA. The sample shows 45,000 to 55,000 clones, around 90% of them seen only once. Sequencing was done on a sample of peripheral blood. The chain joins TRBV6-6 to TRBJ2-2, with TRBD1 as a possible D gene (6 bases). This receptor was identified in a human donor in a cohort sampled during active COVID-19. CDR3 in amino acids: CASSPLGADSSGELFF. The CDR3 DNA follows: TGTGCCAGCAGCCCGCTGGGGGCAGATTCCTCCGGGGAGCTGTTTTTT.